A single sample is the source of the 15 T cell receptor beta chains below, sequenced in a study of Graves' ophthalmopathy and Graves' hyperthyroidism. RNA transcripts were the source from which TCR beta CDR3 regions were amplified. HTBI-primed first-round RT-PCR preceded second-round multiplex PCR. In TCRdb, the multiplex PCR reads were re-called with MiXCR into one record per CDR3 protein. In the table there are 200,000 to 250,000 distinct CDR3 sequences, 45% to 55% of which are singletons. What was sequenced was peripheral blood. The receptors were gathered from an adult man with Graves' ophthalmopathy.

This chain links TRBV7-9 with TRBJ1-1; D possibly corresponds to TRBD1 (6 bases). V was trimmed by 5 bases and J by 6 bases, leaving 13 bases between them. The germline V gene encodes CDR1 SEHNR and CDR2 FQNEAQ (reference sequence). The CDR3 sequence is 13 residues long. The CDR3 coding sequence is TGTGCCAGCAGCCCGGACAGTTACCCTGAAGCTTTCTTT. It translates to CASSPDSYPEAFF.

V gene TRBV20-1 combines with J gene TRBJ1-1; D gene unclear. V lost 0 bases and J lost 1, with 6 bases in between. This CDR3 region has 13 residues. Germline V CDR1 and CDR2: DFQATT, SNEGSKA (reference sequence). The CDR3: CSARDLRNTEAFF. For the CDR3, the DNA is TGCAGTGCTAGAGACTTAAGGAACACTGAAGCTTTCTTT.

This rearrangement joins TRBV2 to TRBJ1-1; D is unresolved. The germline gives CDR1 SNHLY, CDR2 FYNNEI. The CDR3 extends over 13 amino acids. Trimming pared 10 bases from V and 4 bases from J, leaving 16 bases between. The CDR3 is CANTVLGGTEAFF. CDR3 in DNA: TGTGCCAACACCGTTCTTGGCGGCACTGAAGCTTTCTTT.

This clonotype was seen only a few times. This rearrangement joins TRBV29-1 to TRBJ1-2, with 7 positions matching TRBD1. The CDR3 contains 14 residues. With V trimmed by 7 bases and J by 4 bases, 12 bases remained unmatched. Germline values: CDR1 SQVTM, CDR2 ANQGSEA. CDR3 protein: CSAEGIGGGYGYTF. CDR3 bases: TGCAGCGCCGAGGGAATAGGGGGCGGCTATGGCTACACCTTC.

CDR3 region: CAARGDGANVLTF. The CDR3 nucleotides read TGTGCCGCCCGGGGAGATGGGGCCAACGTCCTGACTTTC. This rearrangement joins TRBV12-3 or TRBV12-4 to TRBJ2-6; TRBD2 is a possible D gene (5 bases). This CDR3 comprises 13 residues. Trimming took 11 bases from V and 3 from J, leaving 11 bases between them.

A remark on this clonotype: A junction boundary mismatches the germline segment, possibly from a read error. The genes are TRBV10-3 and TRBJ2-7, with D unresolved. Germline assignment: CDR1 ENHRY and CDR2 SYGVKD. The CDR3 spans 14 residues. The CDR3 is CASSLLTSAYEQYF. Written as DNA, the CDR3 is TGTGCCAGCAGTTTATTAACTTCTGCGTACGAGCAGTACTTC.

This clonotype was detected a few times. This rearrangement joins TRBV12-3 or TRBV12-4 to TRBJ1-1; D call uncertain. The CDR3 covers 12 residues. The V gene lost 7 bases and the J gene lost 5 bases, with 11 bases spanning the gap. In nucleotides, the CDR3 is TGTGCCAGCACCGTAGGGAGAACTGAAGCTTTCTTT. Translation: CASTVGRTEAFF.

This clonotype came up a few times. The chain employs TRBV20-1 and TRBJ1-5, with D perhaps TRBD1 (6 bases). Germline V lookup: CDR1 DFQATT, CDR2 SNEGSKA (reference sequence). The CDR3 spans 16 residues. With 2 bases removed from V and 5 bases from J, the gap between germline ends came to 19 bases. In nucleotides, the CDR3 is TGCAGTGCTAGATTAGGGGGTGGAGGAGAGGATCAGCCCCAGCATTTT. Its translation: CSARLGGGGEDQPQHF.

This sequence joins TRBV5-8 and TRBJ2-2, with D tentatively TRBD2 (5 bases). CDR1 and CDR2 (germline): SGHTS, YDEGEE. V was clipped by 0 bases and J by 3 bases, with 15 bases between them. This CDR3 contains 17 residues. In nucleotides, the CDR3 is TGTGCCAGCAGCTTGGCGGAAAGCGGACCTTACACCGGGGAGCTGTTTTTT. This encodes CASSLAESGPYTGELFF.

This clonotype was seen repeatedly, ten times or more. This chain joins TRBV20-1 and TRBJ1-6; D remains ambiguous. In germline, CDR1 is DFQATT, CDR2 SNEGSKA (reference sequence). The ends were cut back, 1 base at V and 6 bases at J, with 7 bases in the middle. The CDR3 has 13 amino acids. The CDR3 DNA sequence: TGCAGTGCTAGAGTCGACCTTAATTCACCCCTCCACTTT. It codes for CSARVDLNSPLHF.

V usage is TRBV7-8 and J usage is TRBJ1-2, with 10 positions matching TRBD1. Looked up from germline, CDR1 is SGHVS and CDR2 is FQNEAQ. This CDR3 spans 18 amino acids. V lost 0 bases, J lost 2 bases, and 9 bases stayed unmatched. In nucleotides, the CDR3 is TGTGCCAGCAGCTTAGCGGGGTGGGGGACAGGGGACAACTATGGCTACACCTTC. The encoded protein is CASSLAGWGTGDNYGYTF.

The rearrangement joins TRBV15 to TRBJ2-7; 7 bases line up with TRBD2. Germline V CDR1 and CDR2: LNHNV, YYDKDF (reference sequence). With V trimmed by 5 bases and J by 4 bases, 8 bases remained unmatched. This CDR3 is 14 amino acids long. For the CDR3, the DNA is TGTGCCACCAGCCCCCGGGGGGTTGGTTACGAGCAGTACTTC. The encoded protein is CATSPRGVGYEQYF.

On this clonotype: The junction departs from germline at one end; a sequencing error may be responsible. CDR3 loop: CASSLETSYEQYF. CDR3 DNA sequence: TGTGCCAGCAGCCTCGAGACGTCTTACGAGCAGTACTTC. The chain carries TRBV5-1 and TRBJ2-7, with D unclear. The CDR3 has 13 amino acids. Per germline, CDR1 SGHRS and CDR2 YFSETQ.

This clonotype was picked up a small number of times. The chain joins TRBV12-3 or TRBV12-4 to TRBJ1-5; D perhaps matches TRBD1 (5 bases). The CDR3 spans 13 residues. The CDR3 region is CASASRDGQPQHF. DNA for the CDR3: TGTGCTAGTGCGAGCAGGGACGGCCAGCCCCAGCATTTT.

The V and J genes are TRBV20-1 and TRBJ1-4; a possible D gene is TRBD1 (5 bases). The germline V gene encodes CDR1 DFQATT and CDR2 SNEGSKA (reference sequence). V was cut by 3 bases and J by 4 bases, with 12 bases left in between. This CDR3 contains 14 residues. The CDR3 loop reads CSARAGDGNEKLFF. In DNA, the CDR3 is TGCAGTGCTAGGGCCGGGGACGGTAATGAAAAACTGTTTTTT.